Presented here are 29 T cell receptor beta chains from one specimen sequenced in a study of Ad26.COV2.S vaccination and SARS-CoV-2 variants. Libraries were prepared by immunoSEQ multiplex PCR; TCRdb keeps only in-frame clonotypes and omits some of them. The sample holds more than 300,000 clones, about 88% seen once. Documented treatment: roughly 20 received Ad26.COV2.S at low or high dose, single or two shots; about 5 received placebo; per-sample allocation not given. Day 63 after the first injection of vaccine or placebo was the sampling time. The starting material was peripheral blood, obtained in a trial of Ad26.COV2.S vaccine versus placebo. These receptors originate from a person aged 18-65 years who received the Ad26.COV2.S COVID-19 vaccine or a placebo.

The J gene is TRBJ2-2, the V gene TRBV19, with D tentatively TRBD1 (6 bases). The CDR3 consists of 15 residues. The germline gives CDR1 LNHDA, CDR2 SQIVND (reference sequence). Trimming took 9 bases from V and 0 from J, leaving 14 bases between them. CDR3 protein: CASRAGTTNTGELFF. The CDR3 DNA is TGTGCCAGCCGGGCCGGGACAACGAACACCGGGGAGCTGTTTTTT.

V is TRBV18 and J is TRBJ2-5; 10 bases agree with TRBD2. The CDR3 runs to 17 residues. Looked up from germline, CDR1 is KGHSH and CDR2 is LQKENI. With V trimmed by 3 bases and J by 3 bases, 10 bases remained unmatched. CDR3: CASSPGLAVGGKETQYF. The CDR3 DNA is TGTGCCAGCTCACCCGGACTAGCGGTCGGCGGGAAAGAGACCCAGTACTTC. The full variable domain, its missing parts supplied by reference TRBV18 and TRBJ2-5, is NAGVMQNPRHLVRRRGQEARLRCSPMKGHSHVYWYRQLPEEGLKFMVYLQKENIIDESGMPKERFSAEFPKEGPSILRIQQVVRGDSAAYFCASSPGLAVGGKETQYFGPGTRLLVL.

V gene TRBV7-6 combines with J gene TRBJ1-1; no clear D gene. V gave up 2 bases and J gave up 1 base, with 5 bases separating them. This CDR3 region has 13 residues. Germline loops: CDR1 SGHVS, CDR2 FNYEAQ. This CDR3 is CASSLWENTEAFF. CDR3 nucleotide sequence: TGTGCCAGCAGCTTATGGGAGAACACTGAAGCTTTCTTT.

The V gene is TRBV27, the J gene TRBJ1-2, with D possibly matching TRBD1 (5 bases). CDR1 and CDR2 from the germline V gene are MNHEY and SMNVEV (reference sequence). The V and J ends lost 0 bases and 7 bases respectively, with 9 bases between them. The CDR3 totals 13 residues. The CDR3 sequence: CASSLSGGGGYTF. As DNA, the CDR3 is TGTGCCAGCAGTTTATCGGGGGGGGGTGGCTACACCTTC.

This chain links TRBV11-2 with TRBJ1-5; the match to TRBD1 covers 12 bases. The CDR3 extends over 17 amino acids. The trim removed 1 base at V and 6 bases at J, leaving 7 bases unmatched. Looked up from germline, CDR1 is SGHAT and CDR2 is FQNNGV. The CDR3 coding sequence is TGTGCCAGCAGCTTAGGCACCGGGACAGGGGGCTTTCAGCCCCAGCATTTT. Translated, it gives CASSLGTGTGGFQPQHF. Using reference TRBV11-2 and TRBJ1-5 for the parts outside the CDR3, the full variable domain is EAGVAQSPRYKIIEKRQSVAFWCNPISGHATLYWYQQILGQGPKLLIQFQNNGVVDDSQLPKDRFSAERLKGVDSTLKIQPAKLEDSAVYLCASSLGTGTGGFQPQHFGDGTRLSIL.

As concerns this clone: Additional DNA sequences in this sample encode the identical CDR3. The chain combines TRBV18 with TRBJ1-2; 8 bases agree with TRBD1. The V gene end was trimmed by 3 bases and the J gene end by 3 bases; junction bases not matched to a gene: 0. The CDR3 covers 13 residues. Germline V lookup: CDR1 KGHSH, CDR2 LQKENI. The CDR3 here is CASSPGQDYGYTF. The DNA for the CDR3 is TGTGCCAGCTCACCGGGACAGGACTATGGCTACACCTTC.

The CDR3 is CASSQDRTGVRSPLHF. CDR3 coding DNA: TGCGCCAGCAGCCAAGACCGAACCGGGGTACGATCACCCCTCCACTTT. The chain combines TRBV4-3 with TRBJ1-6, with D unresolved. CDR3 size: 16 residues. Germline V gene lookup returns CDR1 LGHNA and CDR2 YSLEER. The V and J ends lost 0 bases and 10 bases respectively, with 16 bases between them.

This chain joins TRBV18 and TRBJ2-7, with 9 positions matching TRBD1. The junction had 6 bases not matched to a gene; V was cut back by 6 bases and J by 3 bases. Germline lookup yields CDR1 KGHSH and CDR2 LQKENI. The CDR3 runs to 14 residues. Written as DNA, the CDR3 is TGTGCCAGCTCCCGCGGGACAGGGTACTACGAGCAGTACTTC. It specifies CASSRGTGYYEQYF.

This sequence joins TRBV5-8 and TRBJ1-2, with D maybe TRBD1 (5 bases). The CDR3 is 13 residues long. The V gene's germline CDR1 is SGHTS and CDR2 YDEGEE. V shed 4 bases and J shed 8 bases, with 15 bases lying between them. CDR3 residues: CASSARDAGGYTF. CDR3 DNA: TGTGCCAGCAGCGCCCGGGACGCGGGGGGCTACACCTTC.

This rearrangement joins TRBV28 to TRBJ2-7, with D hard to call. V was cut by 4 bases and J by 4 bases, with 17 bases left in between. CDR1 is MDHEN, CDR2 SYDVKM, per germline. This CDR3 has 15 amino acids. This CDR3 is CASSSIQDLSYEQYF. For the CDR3, the DNA is TGTGCCAGCAGTTCAATCCAGGACCTGTCTTACGAGCAGTACTTC.

The rearrangement joins TRBV19 to TRBJ1-2; D remains unclear. The CDR3 sequence is 14 residues long. From germline, CDR1 is LNHDA and CDR2 SQIVND (reference sequence). V was shortened by 4 bases and J by 8 bases, with 17 bases between the two germline ends. The CDR3 nucleotides are TGTGCCAGTAGTACCCTCCACCAGGTTAACGGCTACACCTTC. Its translation is CASSTLHQVNGYTF.

This chain joins TRBV5-1 and TRBJ2-1; tentatively, D is TRBD1 (7 bases). Between the trimmed V and J ends, which lost 4 bases and 7 bases, there was a span of 12 bases. CDR3 length: 13 residues. Germline lookup yields CDR1 SGHRS and CDR2 YFSETQ. Here the CDR3 reads CASSTTGRNEQFF. The CDR3 DNA reads as TGCGCCAGCAGCACGACAGGGAGGAATGAGCAGTTCTTC. The whole variable domain, filled in from reference TRBV5-1 and TRBJ2-1, reads KAGVTQTPRYLIKTRGQQVTLSCSPISGHRSVSWYQQTPGQGLQFLFEYFSETQRNKGNFPGRFSGRQFSNSRSEMNVSTLELGDSALYLCASSTTGRNEQFFGPGTRLTVL.

This clone was seen a few times. The chain recombines TRBV7-9 with TRBJ2-7; 11 nucleotides align to TRBD1. Trimming at V came to 1 base and at J to 4 bases, leaving 15 bases not matched to a gene. Per germline, CDR1 SEHNR and CDR2 FQNEAQ (reference sequence). This CDR3 is built from 19 residues. In DNA form, the CDR3 reads TGTGCCAGCAGCTTAGACCAGGGCTACGGGACAGGGGGTAGGTACGAGCAGTACTTC. It encodes CASSLDQGYGTGGRYEQYF.

The chain recombines TRBV5-4 with TRBJ2-5; 8 nucleotides agree with TRBD1. Losses at the gene ends were 4 bases for V and 5 bases for J; bases not matched to a gene: 10. The germline gives CDR1 SGHNT, CDR2 YYREEE (reference sequence). This CDR3 is 15 amino acids long. CDR3 sequence (DNA): TGTGCCAGCAGCAGAGACGGACAGGGCGGGGAGACCCAGTACTTC. Translation gives CASSRDGQGGETQYF.

The chain carries TRBV24-1 and TRBJ2-3; weak D call: TRBD1 (6 bases). Germline-derived CDR1 and CDR2 are KGHDR and SFDVKD. The ends were cut back, 4 bases at V and 5 bases at J, with 21 bases in the middle. The CDR3 sequence is 17 residues long. The CDR3 bases are TGTGCCACCAGTGACTCCAGGGGCACAAGAGATGGAGATACGCAGTATTTT. Translated: CATSDSRGTRDGDTQYF.

The rearrangement uses TRBV7-2 and TRBJ1-6; D is unclear. The germline gives CDR1 SGHTA, CDR2 FQGNSA. Trimming stripped 3 bases from V and 0 bases from J, with 6 bases between. The CDR3 has 15 amino acids. In nucleotides, the CDR3 is TGTGCCAGCAGCTTTTTCAGCTCCTATAATTCACCCCTCCACTTT. Translated, it gives CASSFFSSYNSPLHF.

The chain combines TRBV4-1 with TRBJ1-2; no reliable D call. V lost 3 bases to trimming and J lost 5 bases, with 7 bases between them. The CDR3 is 12 amino acids. Germline V gene lookup returns CDR1 MGHRA and CDR2 YSYEKL. In DNA form, the CDR3 reads TGCGCCAGCAGCCAGCCGGGGTATGGCTACACCTTC. It specifies CASSQPGYGYTF.

V is TRBV9 and J is TRBJ1-3; D perhaps matches TRBD1 (6 bases). The germline V and J ends were trimmed by 6 bases and 3 bases, with 16 bases remaining between them. CDR1 and CDR2 from the germline V gene are SGDLS and YYNGEE. The CDR3 extends over 15 amino acids. The CDR3 here is CASNQQGTGGNTIYF. The CDR3 coding sequence is TGTGCCAGCAACCAACAGGGAACCGGTGGAAACACCATATATTTT.

This clone was recorded a few times. The J gene is TRBJ1-1, the V gene TRBV13; D is possibly TRBD1 (6 bases). This CDR3 is 16 amino acids long. Per the germline V gene, CDR1 is PRHDT and CDR2 is FYEKMQ (reference sequence). V was shortened by 5 bases and J by 0 bases, with 16 bases between the two germline ends. CDR3: CASSRVQNRVNTEAFF. In DNA, the CDR3 is TGTGCCAGCAGCCGCGTTCAAAACAGGGTGAACACTGAAGCTTTCTTT.

The chain couples TRBV5-1 to TRBJ1-4; the D gene is possibly TRBD1 (5 bases). Trimming stripped 9 bases from V and 0 bases from J, with 15 bases between. Looked up from germline, CDR1 is SGHRS and CDR2 is YFSETQ. The CDR3 consists of 15 residues. This CDR3 reads CATGQSGATNEKLFF. The CDR3 DNA reads TGCGCCACCGGACAAAGTGGCGCAACTAATGAAAAACTGTTTTTT.

This clone was recorded once. The V and J genes are TRBV28 and TRBJ2-7; a possible D gene is TRBD1 (6 bases). CDR3 size: 16 residues. Trimming removed 2 bases at V and 5 bases at J, with 19 bases between. Germline V gene lookup returns CDR1 MDHEN and CDR2 SYDVKM. The CDR3 loop reads CASSLGATRDKNEQYF. The DNA for the CDR3 is TGTGCCAGCAGTTTAGGGGCGACCCGGGACAAGAACGAGCAGTACTTC.

V and J are TRBV18 and TRBJ1-5; tentative D call: TRBD1 (6 bases). Trimming shortened V by 0 bases and J by 2 bases, and 11 bases separated the two germline ends. The CDR3 contains 16 residues. Looked up from germline, CDR1 is KGHSH and CDR2 is LQKENI. The CDR3 nucleotides read TGTGCCAGCTCACCACCGAGCTCAGGGGGCAATCAGCCCCAGCATTTT. It yields the protein CASSPPSSGGNQPQHF.

V usage is TRBV11-2 and J usage is TRBJ1-1; no reliable D call. Germline-derived CDR1 and CDR2 are SGHAT and FQNNGV. Deletions cut 5 bases from V and 2 bases from J, with 15 bases between. The CDR3 totals 15 residues. DNA for the CDR3: TGTGCCAGCAGCCCGAAGGTGCCAGACAACACTGAAGCTTTCTTT. Protein sequence: CASSPKVPDNTEAFF.

V and J are TRBV27 and TRBJ2-3; D is uncertain. V was clipped by 3 bases and J by 4 bases, with 8 bases between them. CDR3 size: 13 residues. CDR1 is MNHEY and CDR2 is SMNVEV in the germline V gene (reference sequence). In nucleotides, the CDR3 is TGTGCCAGCAGTTTCGCCCTCGCAGATACGCAGTATTTT. It yields the protein CASSFALADTQYF.

The chain is built from TRBV10-2 and TRBJ2-1, with TRBD1 as a possible D gene (8 bases). The CDR3 spans 19 residues. V dropped 2 bases and J dropped 2 bases, with 22 bases sitting between them. CDR1 WSHSY and CDR2 SAAADI come from the germline V gene. CDR3 residues: CASSEPPQYRGGAYNEQFF. The CDR3 nucleotides are TGCGCCAGCAGTGAGCCGCCCCAATACAGGGGGGGGGCCTACAATGAGCAGTTCTTC.

The rearrangement links TRBV18 to TRBJ2-5; a possible D gene is TRBD2 (5 bases). V lost 2 bases and J lost 0, with 16 bases in between. The CDR3 sequence is 17 residues long. Germline CDR1 KGHSH, CDR2 LQKENI. CDR3 protein: CASSPSRVRENQETQYF. In DNA, the CDR3 is TGTGCCAGCTCACCAAGTCGGGTTCGGGAAAACCAAGAGACCCAGTACTTC.

The V and J genes are TRBV28 and TRBJ1-4; D is perhaps TRBD1 (6 bases). The germline V gene has CDR1 MDHEN and CDR2 SYDVKM. V shed 4 bases and J shed 8 bases, with 20 bases lying between them. The CDR3 consists of 16 residues. The CDR3 loop reads CASSSRGGGIREKLFF. The CDR3 nucleotides read TGTGCCAGCAGTTCAAGAGGGGGTGGAATTCGGGAAAAACTGTTTTTT.

The sample holds one count of this clone. This rearrangement joins TRBV5-1 to TRBJ1-6, with a weak D call TRBD1 (6 bases). Germline CDR1 and CDR2: SGHRS and YFSETQ. This CDR3 is built from 15 residues. V was trimmed by 5 bases and J by 10 bases, leaving 19 bases between them. This CDR3 is CASSHRDDWGSPLHF. Written as DNA, the CDR3 is TGCGCCAGCAGTCACAGGGATGACTGGGGGTCACCCCTCCACTTT.

This clone has a single count. The chain is built from TRBV6-6 and TRBJ1-2; D is perhaps TRBD1 (5 bases). Trimming took off 7 bases at V and 1 base at J, with 13 bases between the two ends. This CDR3 comprises 14 residues. The V gene's germline CDR1 is MNHNY and CDR2 SVGAGI (reference sequence). The CDR3 DNA follows: TGTGCCAGCAATCGGCTGGGGGGTAACTATGGCTACACCTTC. Amino acid sequence: CASNRLGGNYGYTF.